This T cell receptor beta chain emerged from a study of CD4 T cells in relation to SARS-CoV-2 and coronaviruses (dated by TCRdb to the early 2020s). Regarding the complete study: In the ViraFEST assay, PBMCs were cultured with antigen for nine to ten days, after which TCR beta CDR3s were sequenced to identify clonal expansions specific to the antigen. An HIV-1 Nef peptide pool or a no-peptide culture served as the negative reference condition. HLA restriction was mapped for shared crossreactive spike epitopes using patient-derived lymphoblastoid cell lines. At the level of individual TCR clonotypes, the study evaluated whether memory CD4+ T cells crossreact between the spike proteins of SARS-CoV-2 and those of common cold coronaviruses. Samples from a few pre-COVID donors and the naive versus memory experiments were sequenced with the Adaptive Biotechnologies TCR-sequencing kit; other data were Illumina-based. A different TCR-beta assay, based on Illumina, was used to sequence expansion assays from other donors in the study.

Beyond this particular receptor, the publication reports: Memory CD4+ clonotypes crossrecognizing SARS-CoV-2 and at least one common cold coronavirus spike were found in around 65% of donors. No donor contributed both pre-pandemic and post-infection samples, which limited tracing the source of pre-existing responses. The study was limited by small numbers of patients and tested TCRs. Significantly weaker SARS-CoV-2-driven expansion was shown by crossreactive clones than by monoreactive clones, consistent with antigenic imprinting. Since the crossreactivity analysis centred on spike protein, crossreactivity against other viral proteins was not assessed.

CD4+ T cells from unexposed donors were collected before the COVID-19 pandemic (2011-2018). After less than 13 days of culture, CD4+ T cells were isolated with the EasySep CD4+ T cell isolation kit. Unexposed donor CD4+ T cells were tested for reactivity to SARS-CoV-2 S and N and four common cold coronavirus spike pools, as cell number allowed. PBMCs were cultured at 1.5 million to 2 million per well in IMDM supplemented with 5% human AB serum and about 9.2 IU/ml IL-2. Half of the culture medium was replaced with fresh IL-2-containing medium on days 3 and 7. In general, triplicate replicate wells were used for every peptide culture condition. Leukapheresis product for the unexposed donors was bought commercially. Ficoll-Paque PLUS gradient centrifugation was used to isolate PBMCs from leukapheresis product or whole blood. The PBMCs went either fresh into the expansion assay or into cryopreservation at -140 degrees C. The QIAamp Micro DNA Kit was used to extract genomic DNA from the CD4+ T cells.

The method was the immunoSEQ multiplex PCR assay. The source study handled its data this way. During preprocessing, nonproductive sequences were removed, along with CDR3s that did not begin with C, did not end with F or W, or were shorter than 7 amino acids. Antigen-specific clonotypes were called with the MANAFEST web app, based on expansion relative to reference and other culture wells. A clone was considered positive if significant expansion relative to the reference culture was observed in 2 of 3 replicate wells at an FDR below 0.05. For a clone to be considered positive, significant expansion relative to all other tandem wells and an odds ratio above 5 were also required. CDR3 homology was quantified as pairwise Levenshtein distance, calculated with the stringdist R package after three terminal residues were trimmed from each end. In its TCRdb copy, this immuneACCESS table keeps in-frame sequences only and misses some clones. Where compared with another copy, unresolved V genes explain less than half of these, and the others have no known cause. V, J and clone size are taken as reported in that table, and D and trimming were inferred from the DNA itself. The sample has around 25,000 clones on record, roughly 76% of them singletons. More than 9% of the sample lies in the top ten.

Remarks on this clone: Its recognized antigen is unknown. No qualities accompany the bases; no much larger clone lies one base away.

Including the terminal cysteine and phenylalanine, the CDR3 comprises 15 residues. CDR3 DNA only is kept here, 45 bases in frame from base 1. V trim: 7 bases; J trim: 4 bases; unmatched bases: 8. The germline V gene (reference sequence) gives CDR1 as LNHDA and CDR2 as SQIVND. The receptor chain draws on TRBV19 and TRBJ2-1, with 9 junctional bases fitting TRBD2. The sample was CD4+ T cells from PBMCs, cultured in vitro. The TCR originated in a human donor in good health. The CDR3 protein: CASTHPGLAYNEQFF. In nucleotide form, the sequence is TGTGCCAGTACCCACCCGGGACTAGCTTACAATGAGCAGTTCTTC.